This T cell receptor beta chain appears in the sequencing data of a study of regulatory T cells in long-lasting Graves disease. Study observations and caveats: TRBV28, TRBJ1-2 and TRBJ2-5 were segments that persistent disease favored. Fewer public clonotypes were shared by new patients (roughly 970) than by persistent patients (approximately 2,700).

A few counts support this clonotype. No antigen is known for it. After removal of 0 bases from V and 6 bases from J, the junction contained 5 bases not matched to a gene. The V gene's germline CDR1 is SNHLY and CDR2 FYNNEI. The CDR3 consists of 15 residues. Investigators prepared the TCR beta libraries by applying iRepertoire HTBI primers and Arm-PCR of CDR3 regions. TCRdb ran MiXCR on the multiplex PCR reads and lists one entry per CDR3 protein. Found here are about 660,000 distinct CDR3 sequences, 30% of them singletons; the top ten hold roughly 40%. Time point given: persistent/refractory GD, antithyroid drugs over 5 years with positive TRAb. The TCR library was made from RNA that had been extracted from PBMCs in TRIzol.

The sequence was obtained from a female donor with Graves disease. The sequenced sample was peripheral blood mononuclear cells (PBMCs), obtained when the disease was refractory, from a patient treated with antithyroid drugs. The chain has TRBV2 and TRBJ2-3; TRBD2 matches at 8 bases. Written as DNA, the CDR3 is TGTGCCAGCAGTGAAGCTAGCGGGACGGGCGATACGCAGTATTTT. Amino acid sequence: CASSEASGTGDTQYF. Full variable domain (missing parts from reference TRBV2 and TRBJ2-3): EPEVTQTPSHQVTQMGQEVILRCVPISNHLYFYWYRQILGQKVEFLVSFYNNEISEKSEIFDDQFSVERPDGSNFTLKIRSTKLEDSAMYFCASSEASGTGDTQYFGPGTRLTVL.